This T cell receptor beta chain was found in a study of memory CD4+ T cells and cytomegalovirus serostatus. About the research overall: Healthy Belgian adult donors included nine or ten CMV-positive and 24 CMV-negative people.

This clone ranks as medium-sized. CDR3 length equals 11 residues. The germline CDR1 and CDR2 sequences are GTSNPN and SVGIG (reference sequence). Original data processing: Out-of-frame sequences were removed, leaving a few million distinct TCRbeta sequences. Profiled with immunoSEQ multiplex PCR; TCRdb holds only in-frame clones, not every one. V, J and clone size are taken as reported in that table, and D and trimming were inferred from the DNA itself. This table has 61,000 or so clones, around 80% appearing once. Single viable CD3+CD4+CD8-CD45RO+ cells were sorted as the memory CD4+ T cells. This sequence joins TRBV30 and TRBJ2-7; TRBD1 aligns across 11 bases. The sequencing input was memory CD4+ T cells from blood. The origin of this receptor is an adult in good health and CMV-seronegative. Some clones in this sample may be carry-over from other donors' samples. For the CDR3, the DNA is TGTGCTTCGGACAGGGGGCTCGAGCAGTACTTC. Protein: CASDRGLEQYF.